A selection of T cell receptor beta chains follows, all from one sample in a study of neurological immune-mediated disorders. TCRdb reprocessed the 5' RACE reads via MiXCR and lists one record per CDR3 protein. The data hold approximately 23,000 distinct CDR3 sequences, with around 9.3% observed a single time. Sequencing input: PBMCs. The receptors originated from a woman between 55 and 75 years old with HTLV-1-associated myelopathy (HAM/TSP). The CDR3 runs from the conserved cysteine through the conserved F or W. A D gene is named only where the DNA matches it firmly. Expanded clones get a size class; other rows say once, few or many, or leave the size out.

V gene	clone size	D gene	J gene	CDR3 protein	CDR3 DNA
TRBV5-5	many	TRBD1	TRBJ1-1	CASSPLGTGLNTEAFF	TGTGCCAGCAGCCCCCTGGGGACAGGGTTGAACACTGAAGCTTTCTTT
TRBV5-1	many	.	TRBJ1-5	CASSLDYNQPQHF	TGCGCCAGCAGCTTGGATTACAATCAGCCCCAGCATTTT
TRBV6-1	many	TRBD2	TRBJ2-7	CASRGGTSGDSYEQYF	TGTGCCAGCAGGGGAGGGACTAGCGGGGACTCCTACGAGCAGTACTTC
TRBV5-1	many	.	TRBJ2-2	CASSLTPGYTGELFF	TGCGCCAGCAGCTTGACCCCAGGGTACACCGGGGAGCTGTTTTTT
TRBV20-1	many	TRBD1	TRBJ2-7	CSARGQGGVEQYF	TGCAGTGCTAGAGGACAGGGGGGAGTCGAGCAGTACTTC
TRBV7-6	many	TRBD2	TRBJ2-7	CASSLGGGEQSYEQYF	TGTGCCAGCAGCTTAGGGGGGGGGGAGCAGTCCTACGAGCAGTACTTC
TRBV19	many	.	TRBJ2-7	CASSLPGALDEQYF	TGTGCCAGTAGTCTACCGGGGGCCTTGGACGAGCAGTACTTC
TRBV20-1	many	.	TRBJ1-6	CSARSGGVSSYNSPLHF	TGCAGTGCTAGATCGGGAGGGGTTAGCTCCTATAATTCACCCCTCCACTTT
TRBV20-1	many	.	TRBJ2-7	CSARAIGRTYEQYF	TGCAGTGCTAGAGCGATCGGACGGACCTACGAGCAGTACTTC
TRBV10-1	.	.	TRBJ2-7	CASSEIESTSIYEQYF	TGCGCCAGCAGTGAAATAGAGTCGACTTCCATCTACGAGCAGTACTTC
TRBV12-3/TRBV12-4	many	.	TRBJ2-7	CASSLWTEYEQYF	TGTGCCAGCAGTTTGTGGACAGAGTACGAGCAGTACTTC
TRBV5-1	many	TRBD1	TRBJ2-3	CASSLAYMTGVADTQYF	TGCGCCAGCAGCTTGGCCTATATGACAGGGGTCGCGGATACGCAGTATTTT
TRBV7-6	many	TRBD2	TRBJ2-7	CASSPQGGRETYEQYF	TGTGCCAGCAGCCCCCAAGGTGGGCGGGAGACCTACGAGCAGTACTTC
TRBV24-1	many	.	TRBJ2-2	CATSDGPSWSRNTGELFF	TGTGCCACCAGTGATGGGCCAAGCTGGAGCCGAAACACCGGGGAGCTGTTTTTT
TRBV20-1	many	.	TRBJ1-2	CSARDRRPEGYGYTF	TGCAGTGCTAGAGATAGGAGGCCGGAGGGCTATGGCTACACCTTC
TRBV29-1	many	.	TRBJ2-7	CSVAPHMNEQYF	TGCAGCGTTGCCCCTCATATGAACGAGCAGTACTTC
TRBV13	many	TRBD1	TRBJ1-6	CASSYRDRVNSPLHF	TGTGCCAGCAGCTACCGGGACAGGGTCAATTCACCCCTCCACTTT
TRBV7-9	many	.	TRBJ2-5	CASSYQETQYF	TGTGCCAGCAGCTACCAAGAGACCCAGTACTTC
TRBV20-1	many	.	TRBJ1-2	CSAQRASDGYTF	TGCAGTGCCCAGCGGGCCTCGGATGGCTACACCTTC
TRBV15	many	.	TRBJ1-4	CATSSNQEGNEKLFF	TGTGCCACCAGCAGTAACCAAGAGGGGAATGAAAAACTGTTTTTT
TRBV24-1	many	.	TRBJ1-5	CATLIHGWDQPQHF	TGTGCCACCCTCATACACGGGTGGGATCAGCCCCAGCATTTT
TRBV12-3/TRBV12-4	.	.	TRBJ1-1	CSSSLESGEAFF	TGTTCTAGCAGTTTGGAGTCGGGGGAAGCTTTCTTT
TRBV7-3	many	.	TRBJ1-1	CASSYGPGKSNTEAFF	TGTGCCAGCAGCTATGGACCCGGCAAATCGAACACTGAAGCTTTCTTT
TRBV20-1	.	.	TRBJ1-1	CSAGREWGAEAFF	TGCAGTGCTGGCAGGGAGTGGGGGGCTGAAGCTTTCTTT
TRBV20-1	many	.	TRBJ2-1	CSAREPATARPMIYNEQFF	TGCAGTGCTAGAGAGCCAGCAACGGCTCGGCCTATGATCTACAATGAGCAGTTCTTC
TRBV5-1	many	.	TRBJ2-5	CASSPSRTGLETQYF	TGCGCCAGCAGCCCCAGCAGAACAGGGCTGGAGACCCAGTACTTC
TRBV6-6	many	.	TRBJ1-2	CASSLDGYGYTF	TGTGCCAGCAGCTTGGACGGCTATGGCTACACCTTC
TRBV20-1	many	.	TRBJ1-1	CSARDYRNTEAFF	TGCAGTGCTAGAGATTACAGGAACACTGAAGCTTTCTTT
TRBV5-4	.	.	TRBJ2-1	CASSLNNEQFF	TGTGCCAGCAGTTTAAACAATGAGCAGTTCTTC
TRBV7-8	medium-sized	.	TRBJ2-6	CASSSGQSGANVLTF	TGTGCCAGCAGCTCAGGACAGTCTGGGGCCAACGTCCTGACTTTC
TRBV27	medium-sized	.	TRBJ2-2	CASSLLRVRTGELFF	TGTGCCAGCAGTTTACTAAGGGTGAGGACCGGGGAGCTGTTTTTT
TRBV12-3/TRBV12-4	many	.	TRBJ1-2	CASSLRAEDGYTF	TGTGCCAGCAGTTTGCGGGCAGAAGATGGCTACACCTTC
TRBV2	many	TRBD1	TRBJ1-6	CASSDRGFNNSPLHF	TGTGCCAGCAGTGACAGGGGGTTCAATAATTCACCCCTCCACTTT
TRBV6-7	many	.	TRBJ2-7	CASPTGGEQYF	TGTGCCAGCCCCACCGGCGGCGAGCAGTACTTC
TRBV5-1	.	.	TRBJ2-3	CASSFYICSASFGQGATDTQYF	.
TRBV6-1	many	.	TRBJ1-2	CASSEIQVTYGYTF	TGTGCCAGCAGCGAAATACAGGTTACCTATGGCTACACCTTC
TRBV20-1	many	TRBD2	TRBJ2-3	CSAPPGLAGGFTDTQYF	TGCAGTGCGCCCCCGGGACTAGCGGGGGGCTTCACAGATACGCAGTATTTT
TRBV20-1	many	TRBD2	TRBJ2-1	CSARVGAGGRSSYNEQFF	TGCAGTGCTAGGGTAGGAGCGGGGGGCCGGAGCTCCTACAATGAGCAGTTCTTC
TRBV7-9	medium-sized	.	TRBJ1-2	CASSLAGAPYGYTF	TGTGCCAGCAGCTTAGCCGGAGCTCCCTATGGCTACACCTTC
TRBV7-2	many	TRBD1	TRBJ1-2	CASSHPTGDYGYTF	TGTGCCAGCAGCCACCCGACAGGGGACTATGGCTACACCTTC
TRBV4-2	many	TRBD1	TRBJ2-4	CASSHDLTGDGNIQYF	TGTGCCAGCAGCCATGACCTCACAGGGGACGGAAACATTCAGTACTTC
TRBV14	many	.	TRBJ2-7	CASSHLAFF	TGTGCCAGCAGCCATTTAGCTTTCTTC
TRBV12-3/TRBV12-4	many	.	TRBJ1-4	CASRTIATNEKLFF	TGTGCCAGCAGGACGATTGCAACTAATGAAAAACTGTTTTTT
TRBV29-1	.	.	TRBJ1-2	CSVSDDNGYTF	TGCAGCGTTAGTGACGATAACGGCTACACCTTC
TRBV6-6	many	.	TRBJ1-2	CASSYGGDYGYTF	TGTGCCAGCAGTTACGGGGGTGACTATGGCTACACCTTC
TRBV12-3/TRBV12-4	.	TRBD1	TRBJ1-2	CASSLGQGFGYIF	TGTGCTAGCAGCCTGGGACAGGGTTTTGGCTACATCTTC